This TCR beta chain came from a study of beta chain features in type 1 diabetes. Study-level results: TCRB CDR3 length was moderately but significantly reduced in all four CD4+ subsets of Type 1 diabetes patients. Equally in patients and controls, shorter templates might have been favored by PCR. Whether HLA type affects TCRB rearrangement stayed undetermined in the present work.

Germline CDR1 LNHNV, CDR2 YYDKDF (reference sequence). The CDR3 is made up of 12 amino acids. V lost 0 bases and J 5 bases, leaving 4 bases between the germline ends. cDNA synthesis used the whole RNA isolate, giving expressed TCRB sequences. Sequencing of naive, central memory and regulatory T cell samples gave an average of approximately 3.8 million reads. Generated by immunoSEQ multiplex PCR, the TCRdb table keeps only in-frame clones and is missing some. The data show about 150,000 clones, 10% seen once. On this clone: Its antigen is as yet unknown.

Purity exceeding 95% was reached by all sorted populations. The chain is built from TRBV15 and TRBJ1-2; D is undetermined. Sequencing was done on a sample of central memory CD4+ T cells from blood. The clonotype originates from a man aged 30-40 years with type 1 diabetes. The CDR3 DNA sequence: TGTGCCACCAGCAGAGATCAGTATGGCTACACCTTC. Its translation is CATSRDQYGYTF.